The T cell receptor beta chain under discussion was sequenced for a study of CD8+ T cells in alopecia areata. Whole-study context: Treatment of the treated patients consisted of oral tofacitinib, 5 to 10 mg twice daily. For treated patients, severity scores reflected the percentage of scalp area affected. Findings of the study overall: A large proportion of expanded lesional clones were detected persisting in scalp and blood during tofacitinib.

cDNA prepared by RNA extraction and subsequent reverse transcription served as the template for sequencing. Assay used: immunoSEQ multiplex PCR; TCRdb lists only in-frame clones, some missing. The sample records about 190,000 clones, roughly three fifths being singletons. This clone was observed a single time. The antigen is undetermined. As for treatment: oral pan-JAK inhibitor, 5-10 mg twice daily. The CDR3 covers 14 residues. The germline gives CDR1 SGHTA, CDR2 FQGNSA. V lost 4 bases to trimming and J lost 4 bases; unmatched junction nucleotides: 6. The source is a human donor with alopecia areata. J is TRBJ1-2 and V is TRBV7-2; TRBD1 matches at 7 bases. This sample comprised CD4+ T cells sorted from blood, obtained at week 4, from a patient treated with tofacitinib. The CDR3 DNA sequence: TGTGCCAGCAGCTCCGCAGGGGGTGGCTATGGCTACACCTTC. It codes for CASSSAGGGYGYTF.